This T cell receptor (beta chain) was sequenced for a study of CD8 T cells in Susac syndrome. CD8+ and CD4+ T cells taken from blood had their TCR beta sequenced. An input of roughly 0.5 to 1 ug of RNA was subjected to reverse transcription using random hexamers. TCRdb reprocessed the immunoSEQ multiplex PCR reads with MiXCR, giving one entry per CDR3 protein. The sample has 80,000 to 95,000 distinct CDR3 sequences; 94% are singletons. The TCR sequence derives from a human donor with Susac syndrome. The sample comprised CD8+ T cells from PBMCs.

The CDR3 here is CASSRDRPAGAQYF. The CDR3 coding sequence is TGCGCCAGCAGCCGGGACAGGCCGGCGGGGGCCCAGTACTTC. The chain couples TRBV5-1 to TRBJ2-5; perhaps TRBD1 as D (8 bases). V lost 4 bases and J 9 bases, leaving 19 bases between the germline ends. The CDR3 contains 14 residues. Germline CDR1 is SGHRS and CDR2 is YFSETQ.